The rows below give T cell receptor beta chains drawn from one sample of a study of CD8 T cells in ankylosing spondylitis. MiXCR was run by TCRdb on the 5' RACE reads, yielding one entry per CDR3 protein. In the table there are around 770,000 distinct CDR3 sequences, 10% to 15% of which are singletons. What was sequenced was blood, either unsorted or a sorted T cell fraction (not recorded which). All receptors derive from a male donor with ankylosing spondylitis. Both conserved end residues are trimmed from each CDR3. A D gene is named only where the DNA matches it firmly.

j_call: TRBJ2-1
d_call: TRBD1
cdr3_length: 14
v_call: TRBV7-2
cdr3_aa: ASSRQGQSSYNEQF

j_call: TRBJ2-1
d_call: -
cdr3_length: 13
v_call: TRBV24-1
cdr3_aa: ATSDSRSGPNEQF

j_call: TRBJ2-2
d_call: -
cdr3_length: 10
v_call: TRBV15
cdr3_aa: ATSRWAGELF

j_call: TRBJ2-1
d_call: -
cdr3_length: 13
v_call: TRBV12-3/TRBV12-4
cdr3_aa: ASRPSGSSYNEQF

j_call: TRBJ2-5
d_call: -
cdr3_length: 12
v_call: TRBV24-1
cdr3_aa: ATSDPGVKETQY

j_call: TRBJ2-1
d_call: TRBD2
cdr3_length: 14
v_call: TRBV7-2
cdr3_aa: ASSLSGGAGYNEQF

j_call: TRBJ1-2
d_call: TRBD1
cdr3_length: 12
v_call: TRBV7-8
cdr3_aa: ASSPQGEYYGYT

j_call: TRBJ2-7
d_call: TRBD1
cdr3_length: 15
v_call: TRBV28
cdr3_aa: ASSPAGTGGSTYEQY

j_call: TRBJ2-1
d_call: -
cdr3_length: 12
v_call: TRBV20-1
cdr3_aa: SATWGGNRDEQF

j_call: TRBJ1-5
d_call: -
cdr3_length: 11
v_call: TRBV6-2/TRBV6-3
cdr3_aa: ASTSRGNQPQH

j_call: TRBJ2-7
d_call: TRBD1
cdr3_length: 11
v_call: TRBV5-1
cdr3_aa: ASSKGQGDEQY

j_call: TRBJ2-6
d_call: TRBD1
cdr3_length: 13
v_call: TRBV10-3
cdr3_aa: ATRGTNSGANVLT

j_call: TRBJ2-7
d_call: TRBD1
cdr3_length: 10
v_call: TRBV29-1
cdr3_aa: SVSDRVGEQY

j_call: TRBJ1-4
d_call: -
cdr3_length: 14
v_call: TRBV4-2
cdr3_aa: ASSLETGTTNEKLF